The clone carrying this T cell receptor (beta chain) was observed a few times. How the authors handled the data: Reference gene primers were amplified, and this amplification served to estimate nucleated cell counts. Measured with immunoSEQ multiplex PCR; TCRdb has only the in-frame clones, and not every one. For V, J and clone size, that table is used; D and trimming come from the DNA. The table records approximately 90,000 clones, approximately 84% of them present only once. The sample originates from a study of blood T cell repertoires in COVID-19. About the research overall: The study drew acute and convalescent COVID-19 samples from the United States, Italy and Spain. PBMCs, B-cell-depleted T cells, or T cells were the source of the cDNA or gDNA that made up the material.

Germline CDR1 and CDR2: SQVTM and ANQGSEA. This CDR3 spans 13 amino acids. The sequencing sample was made of peripheral blood. The clonotype was recovered from a man aged 60 to 69 with acute or convalescent COVID-19. The gene calls are TRBV29-1 and TRBJ1-1; TRBD1 is a possible D gene (5 bases). CDR3 in DNA: TGCAGTGGAACTCGGGGGGGAGGCACTGAAGCTTTCTTT. Translating it yields CSGTRGGGTEAFF.